This TCR beta chain was recorded in a study of circulating CD8 cells and anti-PD-1 response in melanoma. The wider study: Anti-PD-1 was first-line therapy for about 55% of the 13 patients.

Study-level points and caveats: Tumor reactivity was tested by peptide assays on expanded sorted subsets.

In its sample, this clonotype was seen a few times. Its antigen is as yet unknown. The QIAseq Immune Repertoire TCR panel built the libraries from roughly 15 ng of total RNA. TCRdb re-called the reads through MiXCR, storing one row per CDR3 protein. The sample yields several hundred distinct CDR3 sequences, over 5.5% seen once. From live CD3+CD8+TCRalphabeta+ cells, four PD-1 and/or TIGIT subsets were sorted. J was trimmed by 0 bases and V by 5 bases; bases with no gene match: 7. The CDR3 contains 15 residues. Germline V CDR1 and CDR2: MDHEN, SYDVKM. Sample: CD8+ T cells from PBMCs, taken at baseline or after one month of anti-PD-1 therapy (not recorded which). The chain has TRBV28 and TRBJ2-7, with TRBD2 identical over 7 bases. The clonotype was recovered from a human donor with melanoma. The CDR3 coding sequence is TGTGCCAGCAGTCCCTGGGGGGGGAGCTCCTACGAGCAGTACTTC. Translating it yields CASSPWGGSSYEQYF.